This T cell receptor (beta chain) was retrieved from a study of tumor-infiltrating lymphocytes in primary liver carcinoma. Overall study context: The yield of productive TCRbeta reads per sample was roughly 3.65 to 7.5 million and was similar across tissue types.

Co-extracting RNA and DNA was done with roughly 17-34 mg of unsorted bulk tissue as input. Treatment of the patients' primary liver carcinoma consisted of surgical resection. Infection with HBV was chronic in patients; they were treatment-naive. The CDR3 is made up of 14 amino acids. The V and J ends lost 5 bases and 3 bases respectively, with 13 bases between them. Looked up from germline, CDR1 is PRHDT and CDR2 is FYEKMQ (reference sequence). In its sample, this clonotype is medium-sized (0.01 to 0.1%). A primer matching the constant region was used to make TCR beta cDNA from 500 to 650 ng of total RNA. Three nested multiplex PCR rounds of slightly modified ARM-PCR generated TCR beta libraries. The opening two PCR rounds, around 11 cycles each, paired TRBV1-TRBV30 forward primers with a C-beta reverse primer. TCRdb re-called the multiplex PCR reads with MiXCR, one entry per CDR3 protein. This table holds tens of thousands of distinct CDR3 sequences, 79% found once.

The chain couples TRBV13 to TRBJ2-5; TRBD1 might be the D (5 bases). The sequenced sample was liver tumor tissue from sampling region 4. The sample's subset: tumor region T4, right-lateral pole. The TCR originated in a woman in her twenties or thirties with primary liver carcinoma and hepatitis B virus infection. CDR3 bases: TGTGCCAGCAGCCGACGCCAGGGTAAAGAGACCCAGTACTTC. Translating gives CASSRRQGKETQYF.